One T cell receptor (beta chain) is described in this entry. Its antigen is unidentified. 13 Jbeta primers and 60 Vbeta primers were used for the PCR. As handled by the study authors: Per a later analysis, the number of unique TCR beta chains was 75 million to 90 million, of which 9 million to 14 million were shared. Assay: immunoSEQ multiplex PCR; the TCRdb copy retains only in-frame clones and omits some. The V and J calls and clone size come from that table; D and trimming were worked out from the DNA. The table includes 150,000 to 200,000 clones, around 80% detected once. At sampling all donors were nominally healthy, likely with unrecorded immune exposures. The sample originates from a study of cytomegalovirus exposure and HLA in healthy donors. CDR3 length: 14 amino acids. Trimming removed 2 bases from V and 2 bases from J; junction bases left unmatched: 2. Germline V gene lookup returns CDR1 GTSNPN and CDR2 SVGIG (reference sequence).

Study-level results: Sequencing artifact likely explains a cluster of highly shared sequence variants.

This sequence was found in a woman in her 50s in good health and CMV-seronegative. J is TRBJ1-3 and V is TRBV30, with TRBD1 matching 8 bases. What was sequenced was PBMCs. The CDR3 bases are TGTGCCTGGAGTCGGACAGGGACTGGAAACACCATATATTTT. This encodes CAWSRTGTGNTIYF.